The text below deals with one TCR beta chain. This sample stems from a study of T cell responses to AZD1222 COVID-19 vaccine. Trimming removed 3 bases from V and 6 bases from J, with 11 bases in between. Germline V gives CDR1 DFQATT, CDR2 SNEGSKA (reference sequence). This CDR3 comprises 12 residues. Sequenced by immunoSEQ multiplex PCR; TCRdb stores in-frame clones only, minus some. The sample has some 60,000 clones; roughly 80% are singletons. Source: peripheral blood, taken 28 days after the second AZD1222 dose. This chain uses TRBV20-1 with TRBJ1-2; D remains ambiguous. The sequence was obtained from an adult who received the AZD1222 COVID-19 vaccine. CDR3 protein: CSASFLTHGYTF. CDR3 nucleotide sequence: TGCAGTGCTAGTTTCCTCACACATGGCTACACCTTC.